This entry lists 27 T cell receptor beta chains sequenced from one sample in a study of OX40 agonist ivuxolimab in advanced cancers. The table came from immunoSEQ multiplex PCR; TCRdb's copy has only in-frame clones and leaves some out. The sample holds 70,000 or so clones, approximately 91% seen once. The material was CD4+ or CD8+ T cells sorted from blood, obtained in a trial of the OX40 agonist ivuxolimab. Every receptor here comes from an adult with an advanced solid tumor such as melanoma, head and neck, liver or kidney cancer.

The table lists this clone with a count of one. The V gene is TRBV7-2, the J gene TRBJ1-2; D remains ambiguous. Germline CDR1 SGHTA, CDR2 FQGNSA. Trimming cost V 4 bases and J 5 bases, with 14 bases left between them. The CDR3 is 14 amino acids. The CDR3 DNA reads as TGTGCCAGCAGCTCAAGTGTATCCCTTTATGGCTACACCTTC. Encoded protein: CASSSSVSLYGYTF. Full variable domain (missing parts from reference TRBV7-2 and TRBJ1-2): GAGVSQSPSNKVTEKGKDVELRCDPISGHTALYWYRQSLGQGLEFLIYFQGNSAPDKSGLPSDRFSAERTGGSVSTLTIQRTQQEDSAVYLCASSSSVSLYGYTFGSGTRLTVV.

The chain is built from TRBV27 and TRBJ2-7; possibly TRBD2 for D (5 bases). Trimming took 5 bases from V and 2 from J, leaving 25 bases between them. CDR1 is MNHEY and CDR2 is SMNVEV in the germline V gene (reference sequence). The CDR3 length is 18 residues. CDR3 DNA sequence: TGTGCCAGCAGTCCGACCCCCCGTCTAGGACTGGGAACCTACGAGCAGTACTTC. Its protein product is CASSPTPRLGLGTYEQYF.

This clone was observed a single time. DNA of the CDR3: TGTGCTAGTGGTTTGGGACAGGGGTTCGACAATCAGCCCCAGCATTTT. Its protein product is CASGLGQGFDNQPQHF. The chain recombines TRBV12-5 with TRBJ1-5; 8 nucleotides agree with TRBD1. V lost 1 base, J lost 3 bases, and 5 bases stayed unmatched. The CDR3 consists of 16 residues. CDR1 LGHNT and CDR2 FRNRAP come from the germline V gene.

This chain links TRBV10-3 with TRBJ2-2; D gene ambiguous. The germline CDR1 and CDR2 sequences are ENHRY and SYGVKD. Deletions cut 2 bases from V and 5 bases from J, with 9 bases between. The CDR3 length is 14 residues. The CDR3 region has the DNA TGTGCCATCAGTGAGCTTGAGTGGACCGGGGAGCTGTTTTTT. It specifies CAISELEWTGELFF.

This sequence joins TRBV5-4 and TRBJ2-7; D might be TRBD1 (6 bases). The CDR3 is made up of 13 amino acids. CDR1 SGHNT and CDR2 YYREEE come from the germline V gene (reference sequence). V lost 4 bases to trimming and J lost 5 bases, with 13 bases between them. The chain's CDR3 is CASSVQGRDEQYF. CDR3 bases: TGTGCCAGCAGCGTACAGGGTCGGGACGAGCAGTACTTC.

CDR3 in DNA: TGTGCCAGCAGCTTGGGACAGGGCTCCTACAATGAGCAGTTCTTC. This translates into CASSLGQGSYNEQFF. This chain joins TRBV11-2 and TRBJ2-1, with 9 bases matching TRBD1. The V and J ends lost 3 bases and 0 bases, in that order; junction bases with no gene match: 0. The CDR3 runs to 15 residues. Germline CDR1 SGHAT, CDR2 FQNNGV. The full variable domain, rest sourced from reference TRBV11-2 and TRBJ2-1, is EAGVAQSPRYKIIEKRQSVAFWCNPISGHATLYWYQQILGQGPKLLIQFQNNGVVDDSQLPKDRFSAERLKGVDSTLKIQPAKLEDSAVYLCASSLGQGSYNEQFFGPGTRLTVL.

The CDR3 coding sequence is TGTGCCAGCAGCTCCCTGGGACTAGCGACTACGCAGTATTTT. Protein: CASSSLGLATTQYF. The chain couples TRBV7-3 to TRBJ2-3, with 10 positions matching TRBD2. V lost 4 bases and J lost 8; bases outside the gene matches: 6. The CDR3 is 14 residues long. The germline V gene has CDR1 SGHTA and CDR2 FQGTGA.

The rearrangement uses TRBV7-6 and TRBJ1-1; D may be TRBD1 (5 bases). This CDR3 has 16 residues. V was shortened by 1 base and J by 0 bases, with 12 bases between the two germline ends. The germline CDR1 and CDR2 sequences are SGHVS and FNYEAQ. The CDR3 here is CASSLGSGPMNTEAFF. CDR3 DNA sequence: TGTGCCAGCAGCTTAGGTTCGGGACCGATGAACACTGAAGCTTTCTTT.

This chain's CDR3 is CASSMGLGNTIYF. CDR3 bases: TGTGCCAGCAGTATGGGACTGGGTAACACCATATATTTT. The genes are TRBV27 and TRBJ1-3; tentatively, D is TRBD1 (5 bases). Germline V lookup: CDR1 MNHEY, CDR2 SMNVEV (reference sequence). V shed 5 bases and J shed 7 bases, with 12 bases lying between them. The CDR3 length is 13 residues.

This chain uses TRBV7-6 with TRBJ2-1; 11 bases are shared with TRBD2. The V gene's germline CDR1 is SGHVS and CDR2 FNYEAQ. V lost 1 base, J lost 0 bases, and 5 bases stayed unmatched. This CDR3 has 18 amino acids. The CDR3 protein is CASSLGASGRISYNEQFF. CDR3 in DNA: TGTGCCAGCAGCTTAGGGGCTAGCGGGAGGATCTCCTACAATGAGCAGTTCTTC.

CDR3 in DNA: TGTGCCAGCTCCCCTGACAGCGGGGGTTGGGAGACCCAGTACTTC. Protein sequence: CASSPDSGGWETQYF. The chain recombines TRBV18 with TRBJ2-5; 8 bases line up with TRBD2. V shed 6 bases and J 5 bases; nucleotides not matched to a gene: 11. Germline values: CDR1 KGHSH, CDR2 LQKENI. CDR3 length equals 15 residues.

This clone was seen only once. The V and J genes are TRBV5-4 and TRBJ2-4; D ambiguous. This CDR3 region has 16 residues. The germline V and J ends were trimmed by 5 bases and 2 bases, with 17 bases remaining between them. The germline gives CDR1 SGHNT, CDR2 YYREEE (reference sequence). CDR3 bases: TGTGCCAGCAGTTCCTGGGATGATGGCCCCAAAAACATTCAGTACTTC. This sequence encodes CASSSWDDGPKNIQYF.

The genes are TRBV21-1 and TRBJ1-5. TRBV21-1 is reported as a pseudogene. The CDR3 sequence is 13 residues long. The CDR3 loop reads CASRTPVITAQHF. CDR3 nucleotide sequence: TGTGCCAGCAGGACCCCCGTTATCACGGCCCAGCATTTT.

This chain joins TRBV5-6 and TRBJ1-5; D unresolved. The CDR3 totals 18 residues. Trimming shortened V by 1 base and J by 2 bases, and 19 bases separated the two germline ends. Germline lookup yields CDR1 SGHDT and CDR2 YYEEEE. CDR3 sequence reads: CASSLRSTGGFGNQPQHF. For the CDR3, the DNA is TGTGCCAGCAGCTTGCGGAGTACGGGCGGGTTCGGCAATCAGCCCCAGCATTTT.

V usage is TRBV19 and J usage is TRBJ1-5; D is unresolved. Between the trimmed V and J ends, which lost 7 bases and 4 bases, there was a span of 8 bases. The CDR3 extends over 12 amino acids. Germline CDR1 reads LNHDA; CDR2 reads SQIVND (reference sequence). The CDR3 DNA reads as TGTGCCAGTATGTCCGATAATCAGCCCCAGCATTTT. Amino acids: CASMSDNQPQHF.

The V and J genes are TRBV5-1 and TRBJ1-1; tentatively, D is TRBD1 (5 bases). Trimming took off 4 bases at V and 0 bases at J, with 10 bases between the two ends. The CDR3 has 14 amino acids. Looked up from germline, CDR1 is SGHRS and CDR2 is YFSETQ. The CDR3 loop is CASSPGPLNTEAFF. The CDR3 nucleotides are TGCGCCAGCAGCCCAGGGCCCTTGAACACTGAAGCTTTCTTT.

The chain carries TRBV7-3 and TRBJ2-5; 9 nucleotides match TRBD1. The last part of the DNA fits TRBJ2-7 better; the J call may be wrong. CDR1 SGHTA and CDR2 FQGTGA come from the germline V gene. The CDR3 length is 15 residues. The CDR3 bases are TGTGCCAGCAGCATCGCCGGGACAGGGCCCTACGAGCAGTACTTC. It codes for CASSIAGTGPYEQYF.

This clone has a single count. The chain recombines TRBV29-1 with TRBJ1-6; the D is unclear. Trimming removed 7 bases at V and 0 bases at J, with 13 bases between. Germline-derived CDR1 and CDR2 are SQVTM and ANQGSEA. The CDR3 consists of 15 residues. The CDR3 spells CSAREGSSYNSPLHF. The DNA for the CDR3 is TGCAGCGCCCGTGAAGGGAGCTCCTATAATTCACCCCTCCACTTT.

The CDR3 DNA reads TGTGCCAGCAGCAAAGCGGGCGGGTCCTTCTTC. Protein sequence: CASSKAGGSFF. The chain is built from TRBV21-1 and TRBJ1-2. TRBV21-1 counts as a pseudogene. The CDR3 consists of 11 residues.

CDR3 region: CASSLGQGGETQYF. In DNA, the CDR3 is TGTGCCAGCAGCCTGGGACAGGGAGGAGAGACCCAGTACTTC. V and J are TRBV4-2 and TRBJ2-5; 9 bases line up with TRBD1. The CDR3 runs to 14 residues. V shed 4 bases and J 4 bases; nucleotides not matched to a gene: 4. Germline-derived CDR1 and CDR2 are LGHNA and YNFKEQ.

The chain uses TRBV29-1 and TRBJ1-1, with 10 bases lining up with TRBD1. From germline, CDR1 is SQVTM and CDR2 ANQGSEA. V lost 1 base, J lost 5 bases, and 7 bases stayed unmatched. This CDR3 is built from 15 residues. Here the CDR3 DNA reads TGCAGCGTTGAAGCCCGACAGGGGGCCCGGACTGAAGCTTTCTTT. Translation gives CSVEARQGARTEAFF.

The chain combines TRBV11-2 with TRBJ1-3, with D unresolved. The CDR3 is 15 residues long. Deletions cut 2 bases from V and 2 bases from J, with 10 bases between. Germline V gives CDR1 SGHAT, CDR2 FQNNGV. The CDR3 here is CASSLLSLAGNTIYF. CDR3 bases: TGTGCCAGCAGCTTACTCAGCCTTGCTGGAAACACCATATATTTT.

V usage is TRBV11-2 and J usage is TRBJ1-1; D might be TRBD1 (5 bases). Per the germline V gene, CDR1 is SGHAT and CDR2 is FQNNGV. This CDR3 has 13 residues. Deletions cut 1 base from V and 5 bases from J, with 8 bases between. The CDR3 here is CASSLAGRTEAFF. In DNA, the CDR3 is TGTGCCAGCAGCTTAGCAGGGCGGACTGAAGCTTTCTTT. Full variable domain (missing parts from reference TRBV11-2 and TRBJ1-1): EAGVAQSPRYKIIEKRQSVAFWCNPISGHATLYWYQQILGQGPKLLIQFQNNGVVDDSQLPKDRFSAERLKGVDSTLKIQPAKLEDSAVYLCASSLAGRTEAFFGQGTRLTVV.

The J gene is TRBJ1-1, the V gene TRBV28; 9 bases fit TRBD1. This CDR3 is built from 15 residues. The germline V gene encodes CDR1 MDHEN and CDR2 SYDVKM. The ends lost 6 bases at V and 2 bases at J; junction bases unmatched: 7. CDR3 protein: CASRGTGNSNTEAFF. For the CDR3, the DNA is TGTGCCAGCAGGGGGACAGGGAATTCAAACACTGAAGCTTTCTTT.

The CDR3: CASSGGTFGWNEQFF. CDR3 DNA: TGTGCCAGCAGCGGGGGTACTTTCGGGTGGAATGAGCAGTTCTTC. This rearrangement joins TRBV9 to TRBJ2-1; D unresolved. The CDR3 covers 15 residues. Trimming pared 3 bases from V and 7 bases from J, leaving 17 bases between. Per germline, CDR1 SGDLS and CDR2 YYNGEE.

This chain joins TRBV5-6 and TRBJ2-7, with unresolved D. The CDR3 length is 13 residues. Trimming shortened V by 1 base and J by 0 bases, and 5 bases separated the two germline ends. Germline loops: CDR1 SGHDT, CDR2 YYEEEE. The CDR3: CASSLWGSYEQYF. CDR3 nucleotides: TGTGCCAGCAGCTTGTGGGGCTCCTACGAGCAGTACTTC.

The genes are TRBV9 and TRBJ2-7; D not certain. In germline, CDR1 is SGDLS, CDR2 YYNGEE. CDR3 length: 15 amino acids. Trimming took 4 bases from V and 0 from J, leaving 14 bases between them. In DNA, the CDR3 is TGTGCCAGCAGCCCTCTCCCTACGTCCTCCTACGAGCAGTACTTC. Translation: CASSPLPTSSYEQYF.